The present TCR beta chain was sequenced within a study of T cells expressing NK-cell markers. In the study overall: Source material for TCR beta repertoires consisted of sorted CD3+CD56+NKG2C+, CD3+CD56+NKG2C- and CD3+CD56-NKG2C+ T cells. Among the eight sequenced donors, seven tested HCMV-seropositive and one tested seronegative.

This CDR3 contains 16 residues. Germline V lookup: CDR1 MNHNS, CDR2 SASEGT. TCRdb reprocessed the 5' RACE reads and reports one entry per CDR3 protein, with no DNA. This listing includes some 410,000 distinct CDR3 sequences. The source material was blood T cells: a sorted CD56 or NKG2C T cell subset, CD4+ or CD8+ T cells, or bulk PBMC T cells (not recorded which). The receptor comes from a woman aged 18 to 75 in good health. The gene calls are TRBV6-1 and TRBJ2-7; the D gene TCRdb calls, TRBD1, cannot be checked with no DNA. The CDR3 sequence is CASNPGQANPFYEQYF.